The entry below gives a single T cell receptor (beta chain) sequence along with its context. As yet, its antigen is unknown. This sample is part of a study of CD8 T cells in Susac syndrome. The study's findings and limits: A relatively small number of individuals underwent TCR sequencing and HLA analysis.

The V end lost 8 bases, the J end lost 2 bases, and 10 bases lay between the germline ends. The CDR3 is made up of 12 amino acids. CDR1 is MNHEY and CDR2 is SVGAGI in the germline V gene. Roughly 0.45 to 1 ug RNA was reverse transcribed with random hexamers. Coverage of TCR beta CDR3 amplification by immunoSEQ multiplex PCR extended to 54 Vbeta and 13 Jbeta. TCRdb re-called the immunoSEQ multiplex PCR reads with MiXCR, one entry per CDR3 protein. The sample includes 150,000 to 200,000 distinct CDR3 sequences, 92% of them seen just once. Healthy donors, matched for age and sex, constituted the control group. CD8+ and CD4+ T cells were negatively isolated; TEMRA cells were FACS-enriched.

This TCR was recovered from a human donor in good health. This chain links TRBV6-5 with TRBJ2-7; TRBD1 is a possible D gene (5 bases). The sequencing sample was made of CD4+ T cells from PBMCs. CDR3 nucleotides: TGTGCCAGCGCGTCAGGGCCCTACGAGCAGTACTTC. Its protein product is CASASGPYEQYF.